One sample yielded the 18 T cell receptor beta chains listed below, sequenced in a study of CD8 T cell repertoires and HIV-1 epitope variants. Produced via immunoSEQ multiplex PCR; TCRdb's table is partial and in-frame only. In the table there are roughly 100,000 clones, around 67% of which are singletons. Sequenced: uncultured baseline CD8+ T cells from peripheral blood mononuclear cells (PBMCs). These receptors were obtained from a male donor with HIV.

This chain uses TRBV5-4 with TRBJ1-2; no definite D call. V was trimmed by 4 bases and J by 5 bases, leaving 15 bases between them. CDR1 and CDR2 from the germline V gene are SGHNT and YYREEE (reference sequence). The CDR3 contains 14 residues. The CDR3 spells CASSPMGSLYGYTF. The CDR3 coding sequence is TGTGCCAGCAGCCCTATGGGGAGTCTGTATGGCTACACCTTC.

The chain joins TRBV7-9 to TRBJ1-4; weak D call: TRBD1 (6 bases). Germline V gene lookup returns CDR1 SEHNR and CDR2 FQNEAQ (reference sequence). This CDR3 is built from 14 residues. Trimming cost V 5 bases and J 8 bases, with 15 bases left between them. DNA for the CDR3: TGTGCCAGCAGCCGGGGACATCCTGGGGAAAAACTGTTTTTT. Translation: CASSRGHPGEKLFF.

The V and J genes are TRBV13 and TRBJ2-5, with D possibly matching TRBD1 (5 bases). The CDR3 length is 13 residues. Germline values: CDR1 PRHDT, CDR2 FYEKMQ (reference sequence). The V end lost 5 bases, the J end lost 1 base, and 8 bases lay between the germline ends. The CDR3 is CASSLRVQETQYF. The DNA of the CDR3 is TGTGCCAGCAGCCTCAGGGTCCAAGAGACCCAGTACTTC. Combining the CDR3 with reference TRBV13 and TRBJ2-5 gives the whole variable domain AAGVIQSPRHLIKEKRETATLKCYPIPRHDTVYWYQQGPGQDPQFLISFYEKMQSDKGSIPDRFSAQQFSDYHSELNMSSLELGDSALYFCASSLRVQETQYFGPGTRLLVL.

The chain recombines TRBV5-6 with TRBJ2-2, with unresolved D. V was pared by 3 bases and J by 0 bases, with 6 bases between. This CDR3 has 14 residues. CDR1 and CDR2 from the germline V gene are SGHDT and YYEEEE. CDR3 sequence (DNA): TGTGCCAGCAGCTCGAGCTCGAACACCGGGGAGCTGTTTTTT. Translation gives CASSSSSNTGELFF.

J is TRBJ2-7 and V is TRBV29-1; possibly TRBD2 for D (5 bases). The length of the CDR3 is 12 residues. V lost 0 bases to trimming and J lost 8 bases, with 11 bases between them. The germline V gene has CDR1 SQVTM and CDR2 ANQGSEA. CDR3: CSVEDRGLKQYF. The CDR3 DNA is TGCAGCGTTGAAGATCGGGGTCTCAAGCAGTACTTC.

Details on this clone: A junction end diverges from the germline sequence, so it may reflect a read error. This chain connects TRBV30 to TRBJ2-7, with a tentative D call TRBD1 (7 bases). The CDR3 runs to 11 residues. CDR1 and CDR2 from the germline V gene are GTSNPN and SVGIG (reference sequence). The CDR3 DNA sequence: TGTGCCGCTCGTAGAGGCGGGACAGAGGACTTC. Its protein product is CAARRGGTEDF.

The chain recombines TRBV7-2 with TRBJ1-5, with TRBD1 as a possible D gene (5 bases). Germline V gene lookup returns CDR1 SGHTA and CDR2 FQGNSA. CDR3 length: 13 residues. With 5 bases removed from V and 3 bases from J, the gap between germline ends came to 8 bases. The CDR3 spells CASSGGVNQPQHF. CDR3 DNA: TGTGCCAGCAGCGGGGGAGTCAATCAGCCCCAGCATTTT. Based on the CDR3 plus reference TRBV7-2 and TRBJ1-5, the full variable domain is GAGVSQSPSNKVTEKGKDVELRCDPISGHTALYWYRQSLGQGLEFLIYFQGNSAPDKSGLPSDRFSAERTGGSVSTLTIQRTQQEDSAVYLCASSGGVNQPQHFGDGTRLSIL.

The chain joins TRBV28 to TRBJ2-3; TRBD1 might be the D (6 bases). Germline assignment: CDR1 MDHEN and CDR2 SYDVKM. The CDR3 covers 14 residues. V lost 4 bases and J lost 2, with 10 bases in between. The CDR3 region has the DNA TGTGCCAGCAGTTCAGGACAGACCACAGATACGCAGTATTTT. Translating it yields CASSSGQTTDTQYF.

The rearrangement joins TRBV28 to TRBJ2-1; TRBD1 agrees at 7 bases. With V trimmed by 7 bases and J by 3 bases, 9 bases remained unmatched. The CDR3 spans 15 residues. The germline CDR1 and CDR2 sequences are MDHEN and SYDVKM. The CDR3 coding sequence is TGTGCCAGCACTCTCGACAGGGCGGTCTACAATGAGCAGTTCTTC. As protein: CASTLDRAVYNEQFF.

The CDR3 region is CASSISSGTWSNEKLFF. The CDR3 DNA reads as TGTGCCAGTAGTATATCCTCCGGGACCTGGTCTAATGAAAAACTGTTTTTT. The chain joins TRBV19 to TRBJ1-4; D perhaps matches TRBD1 (5 bases). CDR1 is LNHDA and CDR2 is SQIVND in the germline V gene (reference sequence). The CDR3 has 17 residues. The V gene lost 2 bases and the J gene lost 3 bases, with 16 bases spanning the gap.

This clone was observed a few times. The CDR3 here is CASSLSTASNQPQHF. For the CDR3, the DNA is TGTGCCAGCAGCTTAAGTACGGCTAGCAATCAGCCCCAGCATTTT. The rearrangement joins TRBV7-9 to TRBJ1-5; no firm D call. CDR3 size: 15 residues. Per the germline V gene, CDR1 is SEHNR and CDR2 is FQNEAQ (reference sequence). V dropped 2 bases and J dropped 0 bases, with 8 bases sitting between them.

The chain employs TRBV27 and TRBJ2-7; 7 nucleotides align to TRBD1. The CDR3 contains 15 residues. Germline CDR1 and CDR2: MNHEY and SMNVEV (reference sequence). Trimming removed 3 bases from V and 0 bases from J; junction bases left unmatched: 5. DNA of the CDR3: TGTGCCAGCAGTTTCCTGGGACAGAGCTCCTACGAGCAGTACTTC. It encodes CASSFLGQSSYEQYF.

This chain uses TRBV15 with TRBJ2-7, with 7 bases matching TRBD1. Per germline, CDR1 LNHNV and CDR2 YYDKDF (reference sequence). The junction had 2 bases not matched to a gene; V was cut back by 0 bases and J by 3 bases. The CDR3 has 14 amino acids. CDR3 loop: CATSRERQGYEQYF. CDR3 nucleotides: TGTGCCACCAGCAGAGAAAGACAGGGCTACGAGCAGTACTTC.

This chain links TRBV5-5 with TRBJ2-7; tentatively, D is TRBD1 (5 bases). The CDR3 extends over 13 amino acids. Between the trimmed V and J ends, which lost 4 bases and 3 bases, there was a span of 11 bases. CDR1 and CDR2 from the germline V gene are SGHKS and YYEKEE (reference sequence). The CDR3 sequence: CASSAYDSYEQYF. CDR3 sequence (DNA): TGTGCCAGCAGCGCGTACGACAGCTACGAGCAGTACTTC. The variable domain in full, completed from reference TRBV5-5 and TRBJ2-7, reads DAGVTQSPTHLIKTRGQQVTLRCSPISGHKSVSWYQQVLGQGPQFIFQYYEKEERGRGNFPDRFSARQFPNYSSELNVNALLLGDSALYLCASSAYDSYEQYFGPGTRLTVT.

The chain has TRBV25-1 and TRBJ2-2; TRBD2 matches at 7 bases. The J segment lost 5 bases and the V segment lost 6 bases, leaving 0 bases of the junction unmatched. Germline V gene data show CDR1 as MGHDK and CDR2 as SYGVNS. The CDR3 has 12 amino acids. CDR3 protein: CASRGGTGELFF. For the CDR3, the DNA is TGTGCCAGCAGGGGGGGGACCGGGGAGCTGTTTTTT.

The CDR3 DNA sequence: TGTGCCAGCTCCGGGGCTGGGGCCAACGTCCTGACTTTC. Its translation: CASSGAGANVLTF. This chain links TRBV5-4 with TRBJ2-6; possible D gene TRBD2, 5 bases. This CDR3 is 13 amino acids long. Trimming pared 7 bases from V and 2 bases from J, leaving 7 bases between. The germline CDR1 and CDR2 sequences are SGHNT and YYREEE (reference sequence).

The chain joins TRBV28 to TRBJ1-5; TRBD1 matches at 9 bases. Trimming took 6 bases from V and 4 from J; bases not matched to a gene: 1. CDR3 length: 13 residues. The germline CDR1 and CDR2 sequences are MDHEN and SYDVKM. The CDR3 sequence is CASSDRGNQPQHF. The CDR3 nucleotides read TGTGCCAGCAGCGACAGGGGGAATCAGCCCCAGCATTTT. The whole variable domain, remainder taken from reference TRBV28 and TRBJ1-5, is DVKVTQSSRYLVKRTGEKVFLECVQDMDHENMFWYRQDPGLGLRLIYFSYDVKMKEKGDIPEGYSVSREKKERFSLILESASTNQTSMYLCASSDRGNQPQHFGDGTRLSIL.

A single count supports this clone. The chain uses TRBV7-2 and TRBJ2-3; 9 positions agree with TRBD2. This CDR3 region has 16 residues. Germline V gene data show CDR1 as SGHTA and CDR2 as FQGNSA. The junction had 11 bases not matched to a gene; V was cut back by 5 bases and J by 5 bases. The CDR3 DNA sequence: TGTGCCAGCAGCCCTCGCCTAGCGGGAAGTAGAGATACGCAGTATTTT. It codes for CASSPRLAGSRDTQYF. The entire variable domain, with the rest obtained from reference TRBV7-2 and TRBJ2-3, is as follows: GAGVSQSPSNKVTEKGKDVELRCDPISGHTALYWYRQSLGQGLEFLIYFQGNSAPDKSGLPSDRFSAERTGGSVSTLTIQRTQQEDSAVYLCASSPRLAGSRDTQYFGPGTRLTVL.